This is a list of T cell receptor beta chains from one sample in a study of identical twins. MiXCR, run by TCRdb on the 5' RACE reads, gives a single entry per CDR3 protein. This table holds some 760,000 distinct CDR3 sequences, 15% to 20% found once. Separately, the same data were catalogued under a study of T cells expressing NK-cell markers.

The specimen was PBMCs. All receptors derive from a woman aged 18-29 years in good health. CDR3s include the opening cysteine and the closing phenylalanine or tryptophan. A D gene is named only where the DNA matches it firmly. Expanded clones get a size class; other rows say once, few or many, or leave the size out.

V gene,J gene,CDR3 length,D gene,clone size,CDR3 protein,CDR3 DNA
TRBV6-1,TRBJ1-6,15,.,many,CASREDTRIGSPLHF,TGTGCCAGTCGGGAGGATACGAGGATTGGTTCACCCCTCCACTTT
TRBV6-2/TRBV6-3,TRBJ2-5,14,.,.,CASSYKGEAETQYF,TGTGCCAGCAGTTATAAGGGGGAGGCGGAGACCCAGTACTTC
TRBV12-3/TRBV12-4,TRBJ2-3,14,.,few,CASGTGQGTDTQYF,TGTGCCAGCGGGACGGGCCAGGGCACAGATACGCAGTATTTT
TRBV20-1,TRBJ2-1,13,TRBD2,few,CSAIKTSGNEQFF,TGCAGTGCCATAAAGACTAGCGGGAATGAGCAGTTCTTC
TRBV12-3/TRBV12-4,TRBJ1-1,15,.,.,CASRPGGVPSTEAFF,TGTGCCAGCAGACCCGGGGGGGTTCCTAGCACTGAAGCTTTCTTT
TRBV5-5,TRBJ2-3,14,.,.,CARSFGGSTDTQYF,TGTGCCAGGAGCTTTGGGGGGTCCACAGATACGCAGTATTTT
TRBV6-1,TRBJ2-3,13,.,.,CASSEEPTDTQYF,TGTGCCAGCAGTGAAGAGCCTACAGATACGCAGTATTTT
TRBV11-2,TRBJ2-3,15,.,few,CASSLVGVSTDTQYF,TGTGCCAGCAGCTTAGTAGGGGTTAGCACAGATACGCAGTATTTT
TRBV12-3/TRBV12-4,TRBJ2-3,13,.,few,CASSLGMTDTQYF,TGTGCCAGCAGTTTAGGGATGACAGATACGCAGTATTTT
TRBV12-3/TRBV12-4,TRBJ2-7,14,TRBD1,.,CASSYTGAPQKQYF,TGTGCCAGCAGTTATACAGGGGCGCCCCAGAAACAGTACTTC
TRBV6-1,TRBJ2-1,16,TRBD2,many,CASSRTSGRGHNEQFF,TGTGCCAGCAGTCGGACTAGCGGGAGAGGTCACAATGAGCAGTTCTTC
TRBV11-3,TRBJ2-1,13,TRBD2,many,CASGSGRGDEQFF,TGTGCCAGTGGTAGCGGGAGAGGTGATGAGCAGTTCTTC
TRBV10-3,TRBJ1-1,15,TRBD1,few,CAISPGTGPRRKAFF,TGTGCCATCAGTCCCGGGACAGGGCCCAGGCGGAAAGCTTTCTTT
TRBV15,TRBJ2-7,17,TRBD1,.,CATSRELMGTGSYEQYF,TGTGCCACCAGCAGAGAGCTTATGGGGACAGGGTCCTACGAGCAGTACTTC
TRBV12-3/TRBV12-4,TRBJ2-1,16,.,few,CASTPHGTASYNEQFF,TGTGCCAGCACCCCCCACGGAACGGCCTCCTACAATGAGCAGTTCTTC
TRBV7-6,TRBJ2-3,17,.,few,CASSLYGGSATTDTQYF,TGTGCCAGCAGCTTATATGGGGGAAGTGCAACCACAGATACGCAGTATTTT
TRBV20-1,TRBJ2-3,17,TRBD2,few,CSARDGLAGGNPDTQYF,TGCAGTGCTAGAGATGGCTTAGCGGGAGGGAACCCCGATACGCAGTATTTT
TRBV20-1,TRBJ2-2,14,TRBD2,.,CSARGLVGAGELFF,TGCAGTGCTAGGGGACTAGTGGGGGCCGGGGAGCTGTTTTTT
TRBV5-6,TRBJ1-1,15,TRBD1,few,CASSLPGQKNTEAFF,TGTGCCAGCAGCCTGCCGGGACAGAAGAACACTGAAGCTTTCTTT
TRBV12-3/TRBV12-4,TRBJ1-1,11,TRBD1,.,CASSLPGQGEF,TGTGCCAGCAGTTTACCAGGACAGGGAGAGTTT
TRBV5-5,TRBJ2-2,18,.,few,CASSSPEGDRIQPGELFF,TGTGCCAGCAGCTCTCCGGAGGGTGACAGGATCCAACCCGGGGAGCTGTTTTTT
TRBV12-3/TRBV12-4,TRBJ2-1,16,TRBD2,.,CASSLALGGWYNEQFF,TGTGCCAGCAGTTTAGCGCTCGGGGGGTGGTACAATGAGCAGTTCTTC
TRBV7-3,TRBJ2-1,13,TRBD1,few,CASSSDRGYEQFF,TGTGCCAGCAGCTCCGACAGGGGCTATGAGCAGTTCTTC
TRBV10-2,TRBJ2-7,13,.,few,CASSEQKTSEQYF,TGCGCCAGCAGTGAGCAGAAAACGAGCGAGCAGTACTTC
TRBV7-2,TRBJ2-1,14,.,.,CASSLAGGPSEQFF,TGTGCCAGCAGCTTAGCGGGGGGGCCGAGTGAGCAGTTCTTC
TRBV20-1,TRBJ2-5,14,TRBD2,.,CSARSLAGQETQYF,TGCAGTGCTAGATCACTAGCGGGCCAAGAGACCCAGTACTTC
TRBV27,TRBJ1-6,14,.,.,CASSPPGWNSPLHF,TGTGCCAGCAGCCCTCCAGGGTGGAATTCACCCCTCCACTTT
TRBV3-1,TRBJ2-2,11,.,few,CASSQDRELFF,TGTGCCAGCAGTCAAGATCGGGAGCTGTTTTTT
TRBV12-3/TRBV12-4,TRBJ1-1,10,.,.,CASTSVEAFF,TGTGCCAGCACAAGTGTTGAAGCTTTCTTT
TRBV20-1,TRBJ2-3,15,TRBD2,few,CSAYSGGAGADTQYF,TGCAGTGCTTATAGCGGGGGGGCCGGAGCAGATACGCAGTATTTT
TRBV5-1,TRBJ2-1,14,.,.,CASSLGRIGHEQFF,TGCGCCAGCAGCTTGGGCCGGATTGGCCATGAGCAGTTCTTC
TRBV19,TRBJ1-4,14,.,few,CASSPGWANEKLFF,TGTGCCAGTAGTCCTGGGTGGGCTAATGAAAAACTGTTTTTT
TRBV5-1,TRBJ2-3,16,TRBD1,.,CASSGQGPGGTDTQYF,TGCGCCAGCAGCGGACAGGGTCCTGGAGGCACAGATACGCAGTATTTT
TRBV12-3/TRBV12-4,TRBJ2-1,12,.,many,CASSFGDNEQFF,TGTGCCAGCAGTTTTGGTGACAATGAGCAGTTCTTC
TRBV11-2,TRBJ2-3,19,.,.,CASSSRWTSGGSTADTQYF,TGTGCCAGCAGCTCAAGATGGACCTCAGGGGGGTCTACCGCAGATACGCAGTATTTT
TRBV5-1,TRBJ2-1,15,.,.,CASSLIGGGDNEQFF,TGCGCCAGCAGCTTGATCGGGGGTGGGGACAATGAGCAGTTCTTC
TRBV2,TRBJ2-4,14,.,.,CASSPGLPANIQYF,TGTGCCAGCAGTCCGGGCCTACCCGCGAACATTCAGTACTTC
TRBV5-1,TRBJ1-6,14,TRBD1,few,CASSLEQGVSPLHF,TGCGCCAGCAGCTTGGAACAGGGGGTTTCACCCCTCCACTTT
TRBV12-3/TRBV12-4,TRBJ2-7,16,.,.,CASSPPRTVALHEQYF,TGTGCCAGCAGCCCTCCTCGGACAGTGGCGCTCCACGAGCAGTACTTC
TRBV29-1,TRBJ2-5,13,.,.,CSAQQGGEETQYF,TGCAGCGCTCAACAGGGGGGGGAAGAGACCCAGTACTTC
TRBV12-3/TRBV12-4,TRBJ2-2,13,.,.,CASRQRYTGELFF,TGTGCCAGCAGACAGCGATACACCGGGGAGCTGTTTTTT
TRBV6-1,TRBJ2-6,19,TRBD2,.,CASSPLRIAGGPGANVLTF,TGTGCCAGCAGTCCCCTCCGGATAGCGGGGGGGCCTGGGGCCAACGTCCTGACTTTC
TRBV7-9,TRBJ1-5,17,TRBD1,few,CASSLGGGQGSNQPQHF,TGTGCCAGCAGCTTAGGAGGGGGACAGGGTAGCAATCAGCCCCAGCATTTT
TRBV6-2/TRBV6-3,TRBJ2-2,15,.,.,CASRLLASDTGELFF,TGTGCCAGCAGGCTATTGGCAAGTGACACCGGGGAGCTGTTTTTT
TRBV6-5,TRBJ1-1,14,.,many,CASSYSRGRTEAFF,TGTGCCAGCAGTTATTCTCGGGGTCGCACTGAAGCTTTCTTT
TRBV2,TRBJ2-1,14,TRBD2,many,CASTLAGSNNEQFF,TGTGCCAGCACTTTAGCGGGGTCCAACAATGAGCAGTTCTTC
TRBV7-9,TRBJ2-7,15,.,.,CASSFPGKGAYEQYF,TGTGCCAGCAGCTTCCCAGGGAAGGGGGCCTACGAGCAGTACTTC
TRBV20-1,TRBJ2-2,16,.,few,CSARDPQASNTGELFF,TGCAGTGCTAGAGATCCACAGGCCTCGAACACCGGGGAGCTGTTTTTT
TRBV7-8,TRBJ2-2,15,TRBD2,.,CASSLEGLGTGELFF,TGTGCCAGCAGCTTAGAGGGACTAGGAACCGGGGAGCTGTTTTTT
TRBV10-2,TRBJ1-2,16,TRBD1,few,CASSEGQGRSNYGYTF,TGCGCCAGCAGTGAAGGACAGGGGAGATCTAACTATGGCTACACCTTC
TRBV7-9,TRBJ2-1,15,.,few,CASSAQGVSYNEQFF,TGTGCCAGCAGCGCGCAGGGAGTTTCCTACAATGAGCAGTTCTTC
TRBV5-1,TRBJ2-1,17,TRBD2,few,CASSWGPERGSGNEQFF,TGCGCCAGCAGCTGGGGGCCCGAGCGGGGGTCAGGGAATGAGCAGTTCTTC
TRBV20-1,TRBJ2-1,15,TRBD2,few,CSARVTSGRYNEQFF,TGCAGTGCTAGAGTTACTAGCGGGAGATACAATGAGCAGTTCTTC
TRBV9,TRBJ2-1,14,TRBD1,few,CASSGTTGYNEQFF,TGTGCCAGCAGCGGGACGACAGGGTACAATGAGCAGTTCTTC
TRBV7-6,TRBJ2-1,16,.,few,CASSLAPPVLEYEQFF,TGTGCCAGCAGCTTAGCGCCACCTGTCCTGGAGTATGAGCAGTTCTTC